This T cell receptor (beta chain) was captured by sequencing in a study of shared clonotypes between healthy human individuals. Study results and caveats: Naive CD4 clonotypes were shared across several donors at about 5%. Sampling covered nothing but blood. Tissue TCR repertoires likely differ from those found in blood.

The CDR3 contains 14 residues. V lost 5 bases to trimming and J lost 1 base, with 11 bases between them. Looked up from germline, CDR1 is MNHEY and CDR2 is SMNVEV (reference sequence). As concerns this clone: Antigen specificity is unknown.

Authors' data handling: Filtering was not the same, since immunoSEQ gave junction-only sequences without quality scores. Produced via immunoSEQ multiplex PCR; TCRdb's table is partial and in-frame only. That table is the source of V, J and clone size, and D and trimming were worked out from the DNA. The sample carries about 2.4 million clones, 80% to 95% recorded once. The rearrangement links TRBV27 to TRBJ1-1; D uncertain. The clonotype was recovered from a man between 18 and 29 years old in good health. Some clones in this sample may be carry-over from other donors' samples. Sequencing used naive CD4+ T cells from PBMCs. Subset given: CD45RA+ positively selected. CDR3 nucleotide sequence: TGTGCCAGCAGTCAAGTGGGCACGAACACTGAAGCTTTCTTT. The encoded protein is CASSQVGTNTEAFF.